This T cell receptor beta chain was captured in a study of blood T cell repertoires in COVID-19 (dated by TCRdb to 2018 to 2020). Looking at the study overall: Samples from collaborators originated in the United States, Italy and Spain and spanned both the acute and convalescent phases of COVID-19. Subjects who had been exposed to COVID-19, were actively infected with it, or had recovered from it provided the deeply sampled blood TCRbeta repertoires that made up the dataset. Where available, HLA class I and class II types were taken from metadata supplied by the sample provider and were not determined by assay-based typing. The repertoires were released in a freely available public database meant as a resource for research on the immune response to SARS-CoV-2. The material from the prospective study consisted of cDNA or gDNA derived from T cells, B-cell-depleted T cells, or PBMCs. The sample metadata nearly always contained a de-identified subject ID, COVID-19 status, age in years and sex. Samples came from the ongoing ImmuneRACE study (first 160 participants) plus 1,254 subjects from 6 global collaborators. The full study reports these points: The amount of clinical and demographic metadata varied by source and participant and was provided uncurated.

TCRbeta CDR3 regions were amplified from genomic DNA by means of the immunoSEQ Assay, a bias-controlled multiplex PCR. The paper's data handling went like this. Nucleated cell counts per sample were estimated from amplification of reference gene primers within the assay. To quantify the absolute abundance of each unique TCRbeta CDR3 rearrangement, sequence reads were collapsed and filtered. For each sample, productive Simpson clonality was calculated as the square root of Simpson's diversity index over productive rearrangements. What TCRdb holds here is the immuneACCESS table cut down to in-frame rearrangements. Part of the clones is not present; checked against another copy, under half of the missing clones reflect an unresolved V gene, and the others are unexplained. The V and J calls and the clone size are those of that table, but D and trimming were determined from the DNA. This sample has a few hundred thousand clones in its table, and around 90% of those were observed once. Clones ranked in the top ten supply around 2.2% of the sample.

Trimming accounts for 5 bases at V and 11 bases at J, while the number of junction bases matched to no gene is 9. The CDR3 holds 13 amino acids from the cysteine to the phenylalanine. The sequence is cut down to CDR3 DNA, 39 bases in frame from base 1. From a lookup of the germline V gene, CDR1 and CDR2 are MDHEN and SYDVKM. A second Seattle source provided samples from volunteer blood donors who had recovered from COVID-19. Each collaborating institution followed its own protocols to collect whole blood in K2EDTA tubes. For TCRbeta analysis, collaborators shipped samples as frozen whole blood, isolated PBMCs, or DNA extracted from either of those sample types. As regards this clone: There is no known antigen for this receptor. No base quality values were provided; no much bigger clone lies one nucleotide off.

Sequencing input: peripheral blood. The receptor was derived from a woman aged 45-60 years who had recovered from COVID-19. This sequence uses TRBV28 and TRBJ1-1; TRBD1 matches 9 bases in the middle. The CDR3 loop reads CASSTPGTGMAFF. The DNA sequence is TGTGCCAGCAGTACCCCCGGGACAGGGATGGCTTTCTTT.